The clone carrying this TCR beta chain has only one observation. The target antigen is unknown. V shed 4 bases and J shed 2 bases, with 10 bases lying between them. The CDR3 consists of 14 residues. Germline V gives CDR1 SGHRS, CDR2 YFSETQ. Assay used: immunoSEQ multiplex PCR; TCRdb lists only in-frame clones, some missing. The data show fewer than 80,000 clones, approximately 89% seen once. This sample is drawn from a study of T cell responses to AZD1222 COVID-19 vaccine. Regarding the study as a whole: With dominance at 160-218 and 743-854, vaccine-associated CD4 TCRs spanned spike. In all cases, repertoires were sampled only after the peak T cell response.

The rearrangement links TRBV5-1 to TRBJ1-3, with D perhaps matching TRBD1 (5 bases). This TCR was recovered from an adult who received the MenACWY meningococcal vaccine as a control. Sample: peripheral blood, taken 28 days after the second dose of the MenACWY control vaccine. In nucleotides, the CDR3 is TGCGCCAGCAGCCTGCTGGGGGCTGGAAACACCATATATTTT. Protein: CASSLLGAGNTIYF.